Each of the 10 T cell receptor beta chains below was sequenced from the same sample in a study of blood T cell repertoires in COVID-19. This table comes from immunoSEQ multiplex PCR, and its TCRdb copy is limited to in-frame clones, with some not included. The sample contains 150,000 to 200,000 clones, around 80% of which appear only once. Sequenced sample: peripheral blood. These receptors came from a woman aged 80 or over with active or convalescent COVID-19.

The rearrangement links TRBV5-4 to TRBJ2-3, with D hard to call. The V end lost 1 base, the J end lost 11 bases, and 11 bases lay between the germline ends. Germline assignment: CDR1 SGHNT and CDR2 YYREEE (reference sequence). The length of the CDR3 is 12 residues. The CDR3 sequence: CASSLRTERQYF. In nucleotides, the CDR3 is TGTGCCAGCAGCTTGCGAACAGAAAGGCAGTATTTT.

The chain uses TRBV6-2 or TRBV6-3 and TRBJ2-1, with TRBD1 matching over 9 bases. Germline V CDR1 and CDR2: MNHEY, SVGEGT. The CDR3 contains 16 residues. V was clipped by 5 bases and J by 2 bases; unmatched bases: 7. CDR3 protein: CASSDRDRAPYNEQFF. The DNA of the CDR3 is TGTGCCAGCAGTGACAGGGACAGGGCCCCCTACAATGAGCAGTTCTTC.

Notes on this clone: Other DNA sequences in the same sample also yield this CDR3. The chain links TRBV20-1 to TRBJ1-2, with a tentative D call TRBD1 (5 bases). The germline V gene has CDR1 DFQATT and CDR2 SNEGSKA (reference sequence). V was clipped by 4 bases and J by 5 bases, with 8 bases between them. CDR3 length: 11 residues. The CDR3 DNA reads TGCAGTGCTACTACAGGATATGGCTACACCTTC. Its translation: CSATTGYGYTF.

CDR3: CASSDAGGYGYTF. CDR3 bases: TGTGCCAGCAGCGATGCAGGGGGCTATGGCTACACCTTC. The chain combines TRBV7-3 with TRBJ1-2; TRBD1 matches at 7 bases. CDR1 is SGHTA, CDR2 FQGTGA, per germline. The J segment lost 4 bases and the V segment lost 5 bases, leaving 4 bases of the junction unmatched. The CDR3 has 13 amino acids.

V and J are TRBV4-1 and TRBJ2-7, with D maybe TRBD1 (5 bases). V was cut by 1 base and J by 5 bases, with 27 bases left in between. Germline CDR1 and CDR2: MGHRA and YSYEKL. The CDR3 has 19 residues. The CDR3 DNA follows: TGCGCCAGCAGCCAAGTTGGCCTGGGGCCCGGCAGACGTAACCACGAGCAGTACTTC. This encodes CASSQVGLGPGRRNHEQYF.

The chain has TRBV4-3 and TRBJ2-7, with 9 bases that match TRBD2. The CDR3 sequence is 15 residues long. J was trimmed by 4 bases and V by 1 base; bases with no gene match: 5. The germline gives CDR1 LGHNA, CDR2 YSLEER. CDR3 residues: CASSQVLAGGYEQYF. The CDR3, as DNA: TGCGCCAGCAGCCAAGTTCTGGCGGGGGGGTACGAGCAGTACTTC.

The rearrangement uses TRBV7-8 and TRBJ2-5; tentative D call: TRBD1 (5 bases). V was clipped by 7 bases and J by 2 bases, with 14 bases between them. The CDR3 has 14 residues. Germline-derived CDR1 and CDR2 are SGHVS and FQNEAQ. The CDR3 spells CASNKRGGQETQYF. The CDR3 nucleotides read TGTGCCAGCAACAAAAGGGGCGGACAAGAGACCCAGTACTTC.

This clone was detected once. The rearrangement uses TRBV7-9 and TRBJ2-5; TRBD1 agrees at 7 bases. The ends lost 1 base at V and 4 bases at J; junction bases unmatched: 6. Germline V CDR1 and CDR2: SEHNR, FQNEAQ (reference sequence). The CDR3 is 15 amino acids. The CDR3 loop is CASSLGRGIPETQYF. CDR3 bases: TGTGCCAGCAGCTTAGGCAGGGGGATCCCAGAGACCCAGTACTTC.

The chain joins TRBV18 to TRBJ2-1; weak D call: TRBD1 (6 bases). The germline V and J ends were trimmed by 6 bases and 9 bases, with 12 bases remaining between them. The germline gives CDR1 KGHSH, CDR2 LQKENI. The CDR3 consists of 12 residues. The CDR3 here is CASSLQGTEQFF. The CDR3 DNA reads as TGTGCCAGCTCGCTACAGGGAACTGAGCAGTTCTTC.

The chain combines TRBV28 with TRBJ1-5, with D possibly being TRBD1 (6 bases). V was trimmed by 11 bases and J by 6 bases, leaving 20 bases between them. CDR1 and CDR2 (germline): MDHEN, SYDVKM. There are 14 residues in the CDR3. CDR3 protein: CAAAWGRGSQPQHF. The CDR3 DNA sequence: TGTGCCGCAGCTTGGGGCAGGGGCAGTCAGCCCCAGCATTTT.